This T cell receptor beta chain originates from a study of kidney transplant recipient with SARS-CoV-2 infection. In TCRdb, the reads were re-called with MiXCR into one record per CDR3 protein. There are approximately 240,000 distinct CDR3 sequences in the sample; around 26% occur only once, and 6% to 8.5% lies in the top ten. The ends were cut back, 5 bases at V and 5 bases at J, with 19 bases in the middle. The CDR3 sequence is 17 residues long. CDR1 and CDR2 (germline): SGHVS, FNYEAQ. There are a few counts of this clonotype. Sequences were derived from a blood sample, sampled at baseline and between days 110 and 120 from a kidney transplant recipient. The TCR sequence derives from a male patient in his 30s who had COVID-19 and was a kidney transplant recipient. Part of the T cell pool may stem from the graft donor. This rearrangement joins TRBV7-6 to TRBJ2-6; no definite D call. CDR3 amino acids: CASSNIVPQSRANVLTF. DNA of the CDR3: TGTGCCAGCAGCAATATAGTGCCACAAAGTCGGGCCAACGTCCTGACTTTC.